The present entry profiles one T cell receptor (beta chain) with its context. Its antigen is not identified. This entry is derived from a study of T cells expressing NK-cell markers. Study-wide results and caveats: Dominant NKG2C+ clonotypes accounted for about 1.0-8% of CD8+ T cells in six donors.

TCRdb re-called the 5' RACE reads and gives one entry per CDR3 protein, without DNA. The listing contains roughly 300,000 distinct CDR3 sequences. The germline V gene encodes CDR1 MNHEY and CDR2 SVGAGI. This CDR3 comprises 15 residues. This rearrangement joins TRBV6-5 to TRBJ2-7; the TCRdb call, TRBD1, lacks DNA for checking. The sequenced material came from blood T cells: a sorted CD56 or NKG2C T cell subset, CD4+ or CD8+ T cells, or bulk PBMC T cells (not recorded which). This TCR was sampled from a woman aged 18 to 75 in good health. The CDR3 here is CASSYSRDRGYEQYF.